A single sample gave rise to the 20 T cell receptor beta chains below, sequenced in a study of cytomegalovirus exposure and HLA in healthy donors. The primer mix had 60 Vbeta and 13 Jbeta primers. The data were produced by immunoSEQ multiplex PCR, yet TCRdb's version contains in-frame clones alone and is incomplete. The sample totals approximately 120,000 clones. Sequenced material: PBMCs. The receptors stem from a man aged 18 to 30 in good health and CMV-seronegative.

V gene TRBV18 combines with J gene TRBJ1-2; TRBD1 might be the D (5 bases). This CDR3 has 15 amino acids. CDR1 is KGHSH, CDR2 LQKENI, per germline. Trimming removed 3 bases from V and 10 bases from J, with 21 bases in between. CDR3 nucleotide sequence: TGTGCCAGCTCACCGGGTCTCTCCGCGACAGAAGACTACACCTTC. Translating gives CASSPGLSATEDYTF.

The V gene is TRBV19, the J gene TRBJ1-5; TRBD1 aligns across 8 bases. The germline gives CDR1 LNHDA, CDR2 SQIVND (reference sequence). The J segment lost 6 bases and the V segment lost 5 bases, leaving 9 bases of the junction unmatched. The CDR3 covers 15 residues. This chain's CDR3 is CASSLSGQGFQPQHF. CDR3 sequence (DNA): TGTGCCAGTAGTCTTTCCGGACAGGGTTTTCAGCCCCAGCATTTT.

The chain is built from TRBV9 and TRBJ1-2; the match to TRBD1 covers 8 bases. V dropped 4 bases and J dropped 0; count of bases not matched to a gene: 14. This CDR3 has 18 residues. Germline lookup yields CDR1 SGDLS and CDR2 YYNGEE. The CDR3: CASSLRTGQDATNYGYTF. The CDR3 nucleotides read TGTGCCAGCAGCCTCCGGACGGGACAGGACGCTACTAACTATGGCTACACCTTC.

As regards this clone: The CDR3 end shows no conserved phenylalanine or tryptophan, and so a read error is likely. It is unclear where the CDR3 begins or ends on the DNA, so no DNA is shown, and the CDR3 is as TCRdb lists it. This chain links TRBV7-6 with TRBJ2-7; the listed D gene, TRBD1, was not tested against the DNA. With termini counted, the CDR3 has 13 amino acids. Germline V gives CDR1 SGHVS, CDR2 FNYEAQ. The CDR3 here is CASSLVRSGQTSS.

CDR3 in amino acids: CASSYRGLAYEQYF. The CDR3 region has the DNA TGTGCCAGCAGTTACCGCGGACTCGCCTACGAGCAGTACTTC. The chain joins TRBV6-5 to TRBJ2-7; possible D gene TRBD2, 5 bases. The CDR3 length is 14 residues. In germline, CDR1 is MNHEY, CDR2 SVGAGI. Trimming stripped 2 bases from V and 2 bases from J, with 10 bases between.

The rearrangement links TRBV30 to TRBJ2-2, with D tentatively TRBD1 (5 bases). Germline V CDR1 and CDR2: GTSNPN, SVGIG (reference sequence). This CDR3 comprises 13 residues. Trimming took 4 bases from V and 3 from J, leaving 9 bases between them. The CDR3 sequence: CAWTAGYTGELFF. The CDR3 DNA is TGTGCCTGGACCGCAGGGTACACCGGGGAGCTGTTTTTT.

The chain is built from TRBV5-6 and TRBJ1-1, with D tentatively TRBD1 (5 bases). This CDR3 has 15 amino acids. V lost 0 bases and J 1 base, leaving 10 bases between the germline ends. The V gene's germline CDR1 is SGHDT and CDR2 YYEEEE. The CDR3 region is CASSLVQGANTEAFF. The CDR3 region has the DNA TGTGCCAGCAGCTTGGTTCAGGGTGCGAACACTGAAGCTTTCTTT.

V usage is TRBV2 and J usage is TRBJ1-5; D might be TRBD1 (6 bases). CDR3 length: 17 residues. V lost 0 bases, J lost 1 base, and 13 bases lay in between. Germline CDR1 is SNHLY and CDR2 is FYNNEI. The CDR3 region is CASSEARGGGSNQPQHF. Written as DNA, the CDR3 is TGTGCCAGCAGTGAAGCGCGAGGGGGGGGGAGCAATCAGCCCCAGCATTTT.

The chain employs TRBV30 and TRBJ1-1; a possible D gene is TRBD1 (5 bases). CDR1 and CDR2 from the germline V gene are GTSNPN and SVGIG (reference sequence). Trimming shortened V by 2 bases and J by 6 bases, and 25 bases separated the two germline ends. The CDR3 contains 17 residues. The CDR3 DNA follows: TGTGCCTGGAGTCGAGATCGGACACGGCCGTTTTTCTCTGAAGCTTTCTTT. It specifies CAWSRDRTRPFFSEAFF.

The rearrangement uses TRBV14 and TRBJ2-5, with no clear D. Germline lookup yields CDR1 SGHDN and CDR2 FVKESK. V lost 1 base to trimming and J lost 5 bases, with 20 bases between them. The CDR3 spans 17 residues. CDR3 loop: CASSQVFPTPNEETQYF. The CDR3 DNA sequence: TGTGCCAGCAGCCAAGTTTTCCCGACACCTAATGAGGAGACCCAGTACTTC.

This chain links TRBV20-1 with TRBJ2-1; a weak D match, TRBD2 (6 bases). The CDR3 is 10 residues long. Deletions cut 5 bases from V and 13 bases from J, with 12 bases between. Germline V gives CDR1 DFQATT, CDR2 SNEGSKA (reference sequence). CDR3 sequence (DNA): TGCAGTGCTCGACTAGTAGAACAGTTCTTC. Translating gives CSARLVEQFF.

The V call is TRBV2, the J call TRBJ1-1, with D unclear. V lost 4 bases and J lost 0, with 6 bases in between. CDR1 and CDR2 from the germline V gene are SNHLY and FYNNEI. The CDR3 spans 13 residues. The DNA for the CDR3 is TGTGCCAGCAGTGTGCAGGTGAACACTGAAGCTTTCTTT. Translated, it gives CASSVQVNTEAFF.

The V gene is TRBV4-1, the J gene TRBJ1-6; 11 positions match TRBD1. The CDR3 spans 17 residues. J lost 6 bases, V lost 3 bases, and 7 bases had no gene match. Germline V lookup: CDR1 MGHRA, CDR2 YSYEKL. In DNA form, the CDR3 reads TGCGCCAGCAGCCAGGGGACAGGGGGAATTGGTAATTCACCCCTCCACTTT. Its translation is CASSQGTGGIGNSPLHF.

V usage is TRBV13 and J usage is TRBJ2-6; TRBD1 might be the D (5 bases). Germline V lookup: CDR1 PRHDT, CDR2 FYEKMQ (reference sequence). V lost 4 bases to trimming and J lost 2 bases, with 9 bases between them. The CDR3 has 15 amino acids. The CDR3 region is CASSSQGTGANVLTF. CDR3 nucleotides: TGTGCCAGCAGCTCCCAGGGAACTGGGGCCAACGTCCTGACTTTC.

This rearrangement joins TRBV30 to TRBJ2-7; no definite D call. The germline gives CDR1 GTSNPN, CDR2 SVGIG (reference sequence). Deletions cut 4 bases from V and 2 bases from J, with 9 bases between. This CDR3 contains 12 residues. The CDR3 is CAWTYSAYEQYF. As DNA, the CDR3 is TGTGCCTGGACATACTCGGCCTACGAGCAGTACTTC.

V is TRBV5-1 and J is TRBJ2-3, with D hard to call. The length of the CDR3 is 14 residues. Trimming stripped 7 bases from V and 0 bases from J, with 12 bases between. CDR1 and CDR2 (germline): SGHRS, YFSETQ. CDR3 region: CASGQVSSTDTQYF. The CDR3 nucleotides read TGCGCCAGCGGTCAGGTTTCTAGCACAGATACGCAGTATTTT.

V and J are TRBV27 and TRBJ2-5; 15 bases are a match to TRBD2. Trimming cost V 3 bases and J 5 bases; bases outside gene matches: 4. The germline CDR1 and CDR2 sequences are MNHEY and SMNVEV (reference sequence). The CDR3 is 16 amino acids. CDR3 bases: TGTGCCAGCAGTTTGACAGGGACTAGCGGGGGGGAGACCCAGTACTTC. This codes for CASSLTGTSGGETQYF.

The CDR3 region is CASSPGLDSGNTIYF. The CDR3 DNA follows: TGTGCCAGCAGCCCCGGACTTGACTCTGGAAACACCATATATTTT. The V gene is TRBV14, the J gene TRBJ1-3; D is unresolved. The CDR3 runs 15 residues. The germline V gene encodes CDR1 SGHDN and CDR2 FVKESK. V gave up 4 bases and J gave up 0 bases, with 10 bases separating them.

J is TRBJ2-1 and V is TRBV27; weak D call: TRBD2 (6 bases). V shed 5 bases and J shed 5 bases, with 19 bases lying between them. Germline lookup yields CDR1 MNHEY and CDR2 SMNVEV (reference sequence). This CDR3 is 16 amino acids long. The CDR3 sequence is CASSPRIAGSNNEQFF. The CDR3 DNA reads as TGTGCCAGCAGTCCGCGGATCGCGGGAAGTAACAATGAGCAGTTCTTC.

CDR3 protein: CASSLLGGDQPQHF. The CDR3 DNA reads as TGTGCCAGCAGCTTATTAGGGGGGGATCAGCCCCAGCATTTT. The V call is TRBV7-2, the J call TRBJ1-5, with TRBD1 as a possible D gene (6 bases). The CDR3 is made up of 14 amino acids. Trimming removed 2 bases at V and 5 bases at J, with 10 bases between. In germline, CDR1 is SGHTA, CDR2 FQGNSA.